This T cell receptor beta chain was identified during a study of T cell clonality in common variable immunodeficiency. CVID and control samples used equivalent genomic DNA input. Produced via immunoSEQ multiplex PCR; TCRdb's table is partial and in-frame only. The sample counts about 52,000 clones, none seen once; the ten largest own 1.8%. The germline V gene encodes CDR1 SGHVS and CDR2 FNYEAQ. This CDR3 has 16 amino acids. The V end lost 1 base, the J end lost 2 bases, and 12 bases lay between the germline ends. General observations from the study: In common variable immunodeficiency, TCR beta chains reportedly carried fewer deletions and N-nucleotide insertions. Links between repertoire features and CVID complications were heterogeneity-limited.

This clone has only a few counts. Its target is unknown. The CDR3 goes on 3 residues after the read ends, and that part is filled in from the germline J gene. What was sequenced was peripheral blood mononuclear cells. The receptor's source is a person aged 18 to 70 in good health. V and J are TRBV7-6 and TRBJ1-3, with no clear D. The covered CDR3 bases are TGTGCCAGCAGCTTAGTTTCCGAAGGTCCTGGAAACACC. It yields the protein CASSLVSEGPGNT. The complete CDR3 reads CASSLVSEGPGNTIYF.